What follows are 3 T cell receptor beta chains derived from one specimen sequenced in a study of blood T cell repertoires in COVID-19. Profiled with immunoSEQ multiplex PCR; TCRdb holds only in-frame clones, not every one. The sample carries under 200,000 clones, around 86% recorded once. The sequencing sample was made of peripheral blood. All receptors derive from a man aged 65-85 years with acute or convalescent COVID-19.

The chain employs TRBV5-1 and TRBJ1-4; possible D gene TRBD1, 6 bases. From germline, CDR1 is SGHRS and CDR2 YFSETQ. This CDR3 has 15 residues. Trimming stripped 4 bases from V and 7 bases from J, with 17 bases between. The CDR3 sequence: CASSPEQGSGEKLFF. The CDR3 DNA sequence: TGCGCCAGCAGCCCCGAACAGGGAAGCGGTGAAAAACTGTTTTTT.

V is TRBV5-1 and J is TRBJ1-2; D unclear. Trimming cost V 3 bases and J 6 bases, with 15 bases left between them. CDR3 size: 14 residues. Germline values: CDR1 SGHRS, CDR2 YFSETQ. DNA for the CDR3: TGCGCCAGCAGCTCCGGGAAGGGTATAGATGGCTACACCTTC. This sequence encodes CASSSGKGIDGYTF.

The V call is TRBV7-8, the J call TRBJ1-1; no clear D gene. Germline V lookup: CDR1 SGHVS, CDR2 FQNEAQ. This CDR3 has 13 residues. The V end lost 1 base, the J end lost 1 base, and 4 bases lay between the germline ends. The CDR3 DNA reads TGTGCCAGCAGCTTAGGGAGGAACACTGAAGCTTTCTTT. This codes for CASSLGRNTEAFF.